The T cell receptor beta chain described here comes from a study of T cells in Graves' hyperthyroidism and ophthalmopathy. CDR3 length: 13 amino acids. Between the trimmed V and J ends, which lost 3 bases and 2 bases, there was a span of 8 bases. CDR1 is DFQATT and CDR2 is SNEGSKA in the germline V gene (reference sequence). Amplified regions were TCR beta CDR3 sequences from RNA transcripts. HTBI primers drove first-round RT-PCR of the TCR CDR3. Each CDR3 protein is one row after TCRdb ran MiXCR on the multiplex PCR reads. The sample records hundreds of thousands of distinct CDR3 sequences, about a sixth being singletons. As concerns this clonotype: A much more abundant neighbour one base away suggests this may be a read error.

Progressors' blood was drawn at hyperthyroidism diagnosis, before ophthalmopathy symptoms. Each 10 ml fresh peripheral blood draw supplied the PBMCs. The source of this sequence is a woman aged 18 to 35 with Graves' hyperthyroidism that later progressed to Graves' ophthalmopathy. The sample consisted of blood. This chain links TRBV20-1 with TRBJ2-1, with D tentatively TRBD2 (5 bases). The DNA for the CDR3 is TGCAGTGCTAGTGAACTAGCCTACAATGAGCAGTTCTTC. This sequence encodes CSASELAYNEQFF.